The T cell receptor (beta chain) under discussion was sequenced for a study of blood T cell repertoires in COVID-19. Germline CDR1 MNHEY, CDR2 SVGAGI. The germline V and J ends were trimmed by 4 bases and 0 bases, with 12 bases remaining between them. There are 16 residues in the CDR3. Authors' data handling: Amplification of reference gene primers was used by the study to estimate nucleated cell counts. Profiled with immunoSEQ multiplex PCR; TCRdb holds only in-frame clones, not every one. That table is the source of V, J and clone size, and D and trimming were worked out from the DNA. The table shows nearly 350,000 clones, with about 90% occurring only once.

The chain has TRBV6-5 and TRBJ1-4; the D is unclear. The specimen was PBMCs or T cells enriched from blood (not recorded which). The TCR sequence derives from a woman in her twenties or thirties who had recovered from COVID-19. The CDR3 here is CASSSSSGATNEKLFF. CDR3 sequence (DNA): TGTGCCAGCAGTTCATCCTCAGGTGCAACTAATGAAAAACTGTTTTTT.